These 27 T cell receptor beta chains were sequenced from one sample in a study. Assay: immunoSEQ multiplex PCR; the TCRdb copy retains only in-frame clones and omits some. The table has about 50,000 clones, more than 80% seen once. Material: PBMCs. These receptors came from a man in his forties with rheumatoid arthritis.

This rearrangement joins TRBV24-1 to TRBJ2-1; 14 nucleotides match TRBD2. V trimming: 2 bases; J trimming: 8 bases; junction bases outside the gene matches: 4. Germline V lookup: CDR1 KGHDR, CDR2 SFDVKD. CDR3 size: 16 residues. Here the CDR3 DNA reads TGTGCCACCAGTGATTCCGGACTAGCGGGGGGAGATGAGCAGTTCTTC. Amino acids: CATSDSGLAGGDEQFF.

The gene calls are TRBV9 and TRBJ1-6; TRBD1 is a possible D gene (5 bases). Germline-derived CDR1 and CDR2 are SGDLS and YYNGEE. CDR3 length: 17 amino acids. Trimming took 3 bases from V and 5 from J, leaving 18 bases between them. The CDR3 coding sequence is TGTGCCAGCAGCGGGCCGGACGCAGGGAAAAATAATTCACCCCTCCACTTT. As protein: CASSGPDAGKNNSPLHF.

The CDR3 region is CAWSATPTYEQYF. The CDR3 nucleotides are TGTGCCTGGAGTGCGACACCGACCTACGAGCAGTACTTC. The chain combines TRBV30 with TRBJ2-7; no clear D gene. CDR1 GTSNPN and CDR2 SVGIG come from the germline V gene (reference sequence). V was trimmed by 1 base and J by 2 bases, leaving 9 bases between them. The CDR3 runs 13 residues.

The CDR3 DNA reads TGTGCCAGCAGTCGTTTCTACGAGCAGTACTTC. Protein product: CASSRFYEQYF. This chain uses TRBV7-2 with TRBJ2-7; D not resolved. CDR1 is SGHTA, CDR2 FQGNSA, per germline. V dropped 6 bases and J dropped 3 bases, with 6 bases sitting between them. This CDR3 is built from 11 residues.

The chain couples TRBV19 to TRBJ2-3; D ambiguous. V lost 6 bases, J lost 2 bases, and 9 bases lay in between. The length of the CDR3 is 13 residues. Germline V lookup: CDR1 LNHDA, CDR2 SQIVND (reference sequence). CDR3 region: CASSPLDTDTQYF. CDR3 in DNA: TGTGCCAGTAGCCCACTCGACACAGATACGCAGTATTTT. The complete variable domain, with remaining parts taken from reference TRBV19 and TRBJ2-3, reads DGGITQSPKYLFRKEGQNVTLSCEQNLNHDAMYWYRQDPGQGLRLIYYSQIVNDFQKGDIAEGYSVSREKKESFPLTVTSAQKNPTAFYLCASSPLDTDTQYFGPGTRLTVL.

The rearrangement joins TRBV19 to TRBJ1-6; the D is unclear. V was cut by 5 bases and J by 4 bases, with 9 bases left in between. The CDR3 length is 14 residues. From germline, CDR1 is LNHDA and CDR2 SQIVND (reference sequence). CDR3 region: CASSLTVYNSPLHF. DNA of the CDR3: TGTGCCAGTAGTCTCACGGTATATAATTCACCCCTCCACTTT. The whole variable domain, remainder taken from reference TRBV19 and TRBJ1-6, is DGGITQSPKYLFRKEGQNVTLSCEQNLNHDAMYWYRQDPGQGLRLIYYSQIVNDFQKGDIAEGYSVSREKKESFPLTVTSAQKNPTAFYLCASSLTVYNSPLHFGNGTRLTVT.

Here the CDR3 DNA reads TGTGCCAGCATGTTGGGGTTGGGCTACGAGCAGTACTTC. Protein sequence: CASMLGLGYEQYF. This rearrangement joins TRBV27 to TRBJ2-7; D is uncertain. CDR3 length: 13 residues. The germline V gene has CDR1 MNHEY and CDR2 SMNVEV (reference sequence). The ends were cut back, 7 bases at V and 3 bases at J, with 13 bases in the middle.

The chain employs TRBV7-2 and TRBJ2-1; TRBD2 matches 11 bases. After removal of 4 bases from V and 0 bases from J, the junction contained 5 bases not matched to a gene. The CDR3 extends over 17 amino acids. CDR1 and CDR2 (germline): SGHTA, FQGNSA. CDR3 bases: TGTGCCAGCAGCTACATAGCGGGAGGGCGCTCCTACAATGAGCAGTTCTTC. This codes for CASSYIAGGRSYNEQFF. Full variable domain (remainder filled in from reference TRBV7-2 and TRBJ2-1): GAGVSQSPSNKVTEKGKDVELRCDPISGHTALYWYRQSLGQGLEFLIYFQGNSAPDKSGLPSDRFSAERTGGSVSTLTIQRTQQEDSAVYLCASSYIAGGRSYNEQFFGPGTRLTVL.

The DNA for the CDR3 is TGTGCCAGCACCCCGGGGGCAGGGAGTCAGCCCCAGCATTTT. This codes for CASTPGAGSQPQHF. The chain uses TRBV6-5 and TRBJ1-5; tentatively, D is TRBD1 (6 bases). The CDR3 runs to 14 residues. The V end lost 7 bases, the J end lost 6 bases, and 16 bases lay between the germline ends. The germline CDR1 and CDR2 sequences are MNHEY and SVGAGI.

This sequence joins TRBV27 and TRBJ1-6, with unresolved D. Trimming took off 5 bases at V and 8 bases at J, with 10 bases between the two ends. Germline V lookup: CDR1 MNHEY, CDR2 SMNVEV (reference sequence). CDR3 size: 13 residues. The DNA of the CDR3 is TGTGCCAGCAGTCTAAGGATCTATTCACCCCTCCACTTT. This gives the protein CASSLRIYSPLHF.

V usage is TRBV6-5 and J usage is TRBJ2-7; D is ambiguous. V lost 7 bases to trimming and J lost 2 bases, with 9 bases between them. The CDR3 contains 12 residues. Germline V gives CDR1 MNHEY, CDR2 SVGAGI. The CDR3 spells CASISSTYEQYF. The CDR3 nucleotides are TGTGCCAGCATTAGTTCTACCTACGAGCAGTACTTC.

The chain joins TRBV4-3 to TRBJ1-2, with D perhaps matching TRBD1 (6 bases). The germline gives CDR1 LGHNA, CDR2 YSLEER. The CDR3 totals 15 residues. Between the trimmed V and J ends, which lost 8 bases and 2 bases, there was a span of 18 bases. The DNA for the CDR3 is TGCGCCAGCTCTGAGGGGGAGGCACCCAACTATGGCTACACCTTC. This gives the protein CASSEGEAPNYGYTF.

The chain has TRBV13 and TRBJ2-7; either TRBD1 or TRBD2 may supply D (5 bases each). CDR3 length: 14 residues. Germline loops: CDR1 PRHDT, CDR2 FYEKMQ (reference sequence). V dropped 5 bases and J dropped 1 base, with 12 bases sitting between them. The DNA of the CDR3 is TGTGCCAGCAGCCCCCGGGACGAGTCCTACGAGCAGTACTTC. Residues: CASSPRDESYEQYF. Full variable domain (rest looked up from reference TRBV13 and TRBJ2-7): AAGVIQSPRHLIKEKRETATLKCYPIPRHDTVYWYQQGPGQDPQFLISFYEKMQSDKGSIPDRFSAQQFSDYHSELNMSSLELGDSALYFCASSPRDESYEQYFGPGTRLTVT.

The V gene is TRBV18, the J gene TRBJ1-4, with D possibly being TRBD1 (5 bases). The CDR3 spans 15 residues. Germline V CDR1 and CDR2: KGHSH, LQKENI. The ends were cut back, 3 bases at V and 4 bases at J, with 12 bases in the middle. The CDR3 region has the DNA TGTGCCAGCTCACCCCTCGGGACGGGTAATGAAAAACTGTTTTTT. It yields the protein CASSPLGTGNEKLFF.

The V gene is TRBV19, the J gene TRBJ2-1; 11 bases are shared with TRBD2. CDR3 length: 12 amino acids. Germline V gene lookup returns CDR1 LNHDA and CDR2 SQIVND (reference sequence). V dropped 4 bases and J dropped 14; count of bases not matched to a gene: 4. The CDR3 nucleotides read TGTGCCAGTAGTACCACTAGCGGGGGAAAGTTCTTC. Translated, it gives CASSTTSGGKFF.

This chain connects TRBV24-1 to TRBJ2-7; TRBD2 might be the D (6 bases). The CDR3 is 13 amino acids. V lost 4 bases and J lost 2, with 8 bases in between. Germline loops: CDR1 KGHDR, CDR2 SFDVKD. The CDR3 protein is CATSEGGTYEQYF. DNA of the CDR3: TGTGCCACCAGTGAGGGCGGGACCTACGAGCAGTACTTC.

The J gene is TRBJ2-1, the V gene TRBV6-2 or TRBV6-3; tentatively, D is TRBD2 (5 bases). Germline V lookup: CDR1 MNHEY, CDR2 SVGEGT. Deletions cut 4 bases from V and 6 bases from J, with 13 bases between. The CDR3 is made up of 14 amino acids. Here the CDR3 DNA reads TGTGCCAGCAGTTTACTCCGGGGAGCCAATGAGCAGTTCTTC. It yields the protein CASSLLRGANEQFF.

To note about this clone: Other DNA sequences from this sample encode an identical CDR3 as well. V and J are TRBV30 and TRBJ2-1; TRBD2 might be the D (7 bases). The germline CDR1 and CDR2 sequences are GTSNPN and SVGIG (reference sequence). Trimming removed 2 bases from V and 3 bases from J, with 11 bases in between. The CDR3 extends over 14 amino acids. This chain's CDR3 is CAWSRGGLYNEQFF. For the CDR3, the DNA is TGTGCCTGGAGTAGGGGGGGGCTCTACAATGAGCAGTTCTTC.

The chain is built from TRBV7-2 and TRBJ2-6; no clear D. The germline V and J ends were trimmed by 6 bases and 0 bases, with 9 bases remaining between them. Germline assignment: CDR1 SGHTA and CDR2 FQGNSA. CDR3 size: 15 residues. The CDR3, as DNA: TGTGCCAGCAGATTGACGGGCTCTGGGGCCAACGTCCTGACTTTC. Amino acids: CASRLTGSGANVLTF.

J is TRBJ2-6 and V is TRBV18, with D perhaps given as TRBD1 or TRBD2 (5 bases each). The V gene lost 4 bases and the J gene lost 0 bases, with 19 bases spanning the gap. CDR1 KGHSH and CDR2 LQKENI come from the germline V gene. The length of the CDR3 is 19 residues. The CDR3 DNA reads as TGTGCCAGCTCACTAACCCCCCGGGGCTGGCTCTCTGGGGCCAACGTCCTGACTTTC. It is translated as CASSLTPRGWLSGANVLTF.

The gene calls are TRBV28 and TRBJ1-6, with no clear D. This CDR3 has 15 amino acids. Looked up from germline, CDR1 is MDHEN and CDR2 is SYDVKM. V lost 7 bases, J lost 2 bases, and 12 bases lay in between. The CDR3 is CASITLRAYNSPLHF. CDR3 coding DNA: TGTGCCAGCATAACCTTGAGGGCCTATAATTCACCCCTCCACTTT.

This clone has just one count. This chain uses TRBV9 with TRBJ1-3, with D uncertain. The CDR3 runs 16 residues. Germline CDR1 and CDR2: SGDLS and YYNGEE. The V end was cut by 3 bases, the J end by 0 bases, with 13 bases between. CDR3 DNA: TGTGCCAGCAGCGCCCCGGGAGCGGTCTCTGGAAACACCATATATTTT. It translates to CASSAPGAVSGNTIYF.

The chain uses TRBV28 and TRBJ2-7, with TRBD2 matching 14 bases. V shed 2 bases, J shed 3 bases, and the junction held 3 bases outside the gene matches. In germline, CDR1 is MDHEN, CDR2 SYDVKM. CDR3 length: 16 residues. In DNA form, the CDR3 reads TGTGCCAGCAGTTTAGGGACTAGCGGGAGTATCTACGAGCAGTACTTC. Encoded protein: CASSLGTSGSIYEQYF. The full variable domain, with the rest looked up from reference TRBV28 and TRBJ2-7, is DVKVTQSSRYLVKRTGEKVFLECVQDMDHENMFWYRQDPGLGLRLIYFSYDVKMKEKGDIPEGYSVSREKKERFSLILESASTNQTSMYLCASSLGTSGSIYEQYFGPGTRLTVT.

The chain links TRBV7-9 to TRBJ2-1; TRBD1 might be the D (6 bases). Germline V gene lookup returns CDR1 SEHNR and CDR2 FQNEAQ (reference sequence). The CDR3 has 14 residues. Trimming removed 1 base at V and 7 bases at J, with 11 bases between. The CDR3: CASSLGGLVNEQFF. CDR3 coding DNA: TGTGCCAGCAGCTTAGGGGGGCTTGTGAATGAGCAGTTCTTC.

The rearrangement uses TRBV6-2 or TRBV6-3 and TRBJ2-1; 12 bases match TRBD2. This CDR3 is 15 amino acids long. CDR1 MNHEY and CDR2 SVGEGT come from the germline V gene. V lost 6 bases, J lost 8 bases, and 8 bases stayed unmatched. The CDR3 DNA reads TGTGCCAGCAGCCCAGGGACTAGCGGGCGCGATGAGCAGTTCTTC. Its translation: CASSPGTSGRDEQFF.

The sample holds a few counts of this clone. The chain is built from TRBV7-9 and TRBJ1-1; 7 bases fit TRBD1. With 5 bases clipped from V and 5 bases from J, the junction kept 11 bases outside the gene matches. The germline gives CDR1 SEHNR, CDR2 FQNEAQ (reference sequence). The CDR3 is 15 amino acids. CDR3 DNA sequence: TGTGCCAGCAGCACCATAACAGGGGTTCGAACTGAAGCTTTCTTT. Its protein product is CASSTITGVRTEAFF. Looking up the rest from reference TRBV7-9 and TRBJ1-1 gives the full variable domain: DTGVSQNPRHKITKRGQNVTFRCDPISEHNRLYWYRQTLGQGPEFLTYFQNEAQLEKSRLLSDRFSAERPKGSFSTLEIQRTEQGDSAMYLCASSTITGVRTEAFFGQGTRLTVV.

This chain links TRBV28 with TRBJ2-7; D call uncertain. Trimming pared 6 bases from V and 0 bases from J, leaving 15 bases between. The germline gives CDR1 MDHEN, CDR2 SYDVKM. CDR3 length: 15 amino acids. The DNA of the CDR3 is TGTGCCAGCAGCTATGTTCCCACCTCCTCCTACGAGCAGTACTTC. Encoded protein: CASSYVPTSSYEQYF.